This T cell receptor beta chain appears in the sequencing data of a study of T cells in Graves' hyperthyroidism and ophthalmopathy (dated by TCRdb to between 2018 and 2020). For context, the study as a whole: Peripheral blood was sampled at the time of initial diagnosis, prior to any treatment. TCR Vbeta CDR3 sequencing of roughly 140 peripheral blood samples (approximately 44 ophthalmopathy, 75 hyperthyroidism and approximately 17 progressor patients) is reported in the paper. Prospective prediction of ophthalmopathy was tested in an independent validation cohort of approximately 18 hyperthyroidism patients and some 17 patients who later progressed to ophthalmopathy. For training and testing, the 100 or so patients in the discovery cohort were randomly divided in a 7:3 ratio. In addition, the study compared T-cell repertoires in thyroid tissue and in blood from several Graves' hyperthyroidism patients. Following sampling, methimazole starting at 30 mg daily was given to hyperthyroidism patients, and high-dose intravenous methylprednisolone was given to ophthalmopathy patients. A discovery cohort of about a hundred patients, about 40 with Graves' ophthalmopathy and about 60 with stable Graves' hyperthyroidism, was used to find distinguishing TCR V-J signatures. On the study overall, not on this receptor specifically: No statistical method was used to fix the sample size in advance, and group allocation was not hidden from the investigators. Most expanded thyroid clonotypes (frequency above 0.001) were also detected in blood, suggesting blood repertoires may reflect thyroid immune responses. In validation, progression to ophthalmopathy was predicted by the model with nearly 71% sensitivity and about 72% specificity, a median of approximately 6.5 months before onset. A model built on a 13 V-J signature distinguished ophthalmopathy from stable hyperthyroidism, reaching around 88% sensitivity and around 81% specificity in cross-validation and 80%/75% in testing.

The TCR beta CDR3 regions were amplified from the RNA transcripts. For the first round of RT-PCR on the TCR CDR3, the HTBI primer set was used together with the Qiagen OneStep RT-PCR kit. The libraries were constructed in a second round of multiplex PCR and then size-selected and purified. Libraries were sequenced paired-end with 100 bp reads on an Illumina HiSeq2000. Per the authors' processing: SOAPnuke was used to process the raw data, with reads discarded if the reads contained adapters or uncalled bases, had a mean Phred below 15, or lacked an exact constant-primer or identifier match. High-quality paired reads were merged using COPE v1.2.5, and each unique nucleotide sequence was defined as a clonotype. MiTCR v1.1 was used to align clonotypes to the IMGT TRBV, TRBD and TRBJ reference segments. Analysis was restricted to V-J combinations with a frequency above 0.0001, which covered roughly 99% of repertoires. The TCS score was defined as the ratio of F50 (clonal expansion) to E x V (chaos), calculated using BLOSUM62-based TCRdist between CDR3 peptides within each V-J. Welch's t-statistics and random forest reduced fewer than 600 V-J features to 13, which were used in a naive Bayes classifier (R e1071). TCRdb reprocessed the public reads (quality trimming at Q25 with fastp, clone calling with MiXCR) and kept in-frame beta chains. Rows with a matching CDR3 protein are joined into one entry that keeps the most common DNA and genes. For this entry, the V and J calls and clone size follow TCRdb and not the study's own pipeline. Within this sample are under 450,000 distinct CDR3 sequences, with 15% to 18% of them counted one time only. 13% to 15% of the sample goes to the ten largest clones.

A patient counted as having stable Graves' hyperthyroidism if no progression to ophthalmopathy occurred over 18 months of follow-up. The hyperthyroidism patients were between 18 and 65 years old and newly diagnosed, with a disease duration of less than 2 months. Exclusion was applied to patients with uncontrolled infections, other autoimmune diseases, pregnancy or lactation. Diagnoses were established on the basis of clinical symptoms, serum thyroxine and TRAb, thyroid ultrasound, and orbital computed tomography. Ficoll-Paque density gradient centrifugation was used to isolate PBMCs from 8 to 10 ml of fresh peripheral blood. Total RNA was extracted using Trizol reagent, and RNA quality was assessed on an Agilent 2100 Bioanalyzer. The germline V and J ends show losses of 2 bases and 4 bases respectively, and no gene match explains 7 bases of the junction. The CDR3 covers 17 residues, taking in both the cysteine and the phenylalanine. The entry retains the CDR3 DNA only, 51 bases that are in frame from base 1. The germline V gene supplies CDR1 MDHEN and CDR2 SYDVKM.

This clonotype showed up just a few times. It lacks a known antigen. There are no base qualities to consult, and no much larger clone falls within one base. This sequence originates from a woman between 18 and 30 years old with Graves' hyperthyroidism. Rearrangement joined TRBV28 to TRBJ2-2; TRBD1 agrees with 10 junctional bases. The sample was blood. DNA sequence: TGTGCCAGCAGTTTAGAGTCCAGGACAGGGGGCACCGGGGAGCTGTTTTTT. Its product reads: CASSLESRTGGTGELFF.